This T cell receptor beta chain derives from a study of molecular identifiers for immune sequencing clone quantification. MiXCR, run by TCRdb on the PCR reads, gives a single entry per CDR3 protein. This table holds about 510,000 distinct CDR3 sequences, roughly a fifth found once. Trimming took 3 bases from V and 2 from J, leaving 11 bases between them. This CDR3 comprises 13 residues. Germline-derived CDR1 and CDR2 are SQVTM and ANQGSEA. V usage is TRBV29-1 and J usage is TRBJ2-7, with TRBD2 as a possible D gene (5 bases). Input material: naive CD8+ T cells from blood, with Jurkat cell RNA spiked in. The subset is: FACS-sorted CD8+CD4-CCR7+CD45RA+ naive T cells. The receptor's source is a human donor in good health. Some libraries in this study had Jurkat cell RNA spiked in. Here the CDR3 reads CSVDFVGTYEQYF. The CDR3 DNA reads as TGCAGCGTTGATTTCGTCGGGACCTACGAGCAGTACTTC.